This entry lists 9 T cell receptor beta chains sequenced from one sample in a study of regulatory T cells in long-lasting Graves disease. Researchers made TCR beta libraries by using iRepertoire HTBI primers and running Arm-PCR on CDR3 regions. A single record per CDR3 protein comes from TCRdb applying MiXCR to the multiplex PCR reads. The table has 310,000 or so distinct CDR3 sequences, around a fifth seen once. Time point indicated: persistent/refractory GD, antithyroid drugs over 5 years with positive TRAb. RNA isolated from PBMCs was used to make the TCR library. This sample comprised peripheral blood mononuclear cells (PBMCs), obtained when the disease was refractory, from a patient treated with antithyroid drugs. These receptors all stem from a female donor with Graves disease.

The table lists this clonotype with many counts. The chain is built from TRBV10-3 and TRBJ2-7; 11 nucleotides line up with TRBD2. In germline, CDR1 is ENHRY, CDR2 SYGVKD. This CDR3 is built from 14 residues. Germline trimming cut 1 base from V and 5 bases from J; bases unmatched to any gene: 1. In nucleotides, the CDR3 is TGTGCCATCAGTGAGTTACTAGCGGGAGACGAGCAGTACTTC. Residues: CAISELLAGDEQYF.

The sample holds a few counts of this clonotype. The J gene is TRBJ1-3, the V gene TRBV7-9; unclear D gene. Germline CDR1 is SEHNR and CDR2 is FQNEAQ (reference sequence). This CDR3 region has 14 residues. V gave up 3 bases and J gave up 0 bases, with 6 bases separating them. CDR3 sequence: CASSFRTSGNTIYF. In DNA, the CDR3 is TGTGCCAGCAGCTTTCGGACCTCTGGAAACACCATATATTTT. The full variable domain, completed using reference TRBV7-9 and TRBJ1-3, is DTGVSQNPRHKITKRGQNVTFRCDPISEHNRLYWYRQTLGQGPEFLTYFQNEAQLEKSRLLSDRFSAERPKGSFSTLEIQRTEQGDSAMYLCASSFRTSGNTIYFGEGSWLTVV.

This clonotype was recorded many times. V usage is TRBV27 and J usage is TRBJ1-4, with unresolved D. The length of the CDR3 is 14 residues. CDR1 is MNHEY and CDR2 is SMNVEV in the germline V gene (reference sequence). Trimming removed 6 bases from V and 12 bases from J, with 20 bases in between. The CDR3 spells CASSTRRETLELFF. For the CDR3, the DNA is TGTGCCAGCAGCACCCGCCGAGAGACTTTGGAACTGTTTTTT.

The CDR3 coding sequence is TGTGCCGTCTCTACTAGCGGGGGGTCGGCAGATACGCAGTATTTT. Translated, it gives CAVSTSGGSADTQYF. The V gene is TRBV15, the J gene TRBJ2-3; 12 nucleotides line up with TRBD2. There are 15 residues in the CDR3. Trimming at V came to 11 bases and at J to 4 bases, leaving 10 bases not matched to a gene. Germline assignment: CDR1 LNHNV and CDR2 YYDKDF (reference sequence).

The chain combines TRBV14 with TRBJ2-2; 9 bases line up with TRBD2. Germline lookup yields CDR1 SGHDN and CDR2 FVKESK. The CDR3 extends over 17 amino acids. V lost 1 base and J lost 0; bases outside the gene matches: 3. The DNA for the CDR3 is TGTGCCAGCAGCCAAGCTAGCGGGGTTCCGAACACCGGGGAGCTGTTTTTT. The encoded protein is CASSQASGVPNTGELFF.

This clonotype was detected only a few times. The V and J genes are TRBV27 and TRBJ1-1; no firm D call. V lost 0 bases, J lost 5 bases, and 10 bases lay in between. Germline-derived CDR1 and CDR2 are MNHEY and SMNVEV (reference sequence). The CDR3 spans 14 residues. CDR3 bases: TGTGCCAGCAGTTTATCAGGCACGAGGACTGAAGCTTTCTTT. The encoded protein is CASSLSGTRTEAFF.

The V call is TRBV12-3 or TRBV12-4, the J call TRBJ2-1; 8 nucleotides line up with TRBD2. The CDR3 contains 18 residues. The V gene end was trimmed by 3 bases and the J gene end by 0 bases; junction bases not matched to a gene: 10. CDR3 loop: CASSLFTSGGSSYNEQFF. As DNA, the CDR3 is TGTGCCAGCAGTTTGTTCACCAGCGGGGGCAGCTCCTACAATGAGCAGTTCTTC.

This clonotype was detected many times. The chain couples TRBV30 to TRBJ1-1; D is unclear. The V gene lost 0 bases and the J gene lost 1 base, with 3 bases spanning the gap. The germline V gene encodes CDR1 GTSNPN and CDR2 SVGIG (reference sequence). The CDR3 extends over 12 amino acids. CDR3 coding DNA: TGTGCCTGGAGTGTAAAGAACACTGAAGCTTTCTTT. It encodes CAWSVKNTEAFF.

This clonotype was seen ten or more times. The rearrangement uses TRBV4-1 and TRBJ1-4; perhaps TRBD1 as D (6 bases). V was trimmed by 8 bases and J by 10 bases, leaving 11 bases between them. This CDR3 has 11 amino acids. CDR1 is MGHRA, CDR2 YSYEKL, per germline. DNA for the CDR3: TGCGCCAGCGACGGAGGGGGAAAACTGTTTTTT. This codes for CASDGGGKLFF.